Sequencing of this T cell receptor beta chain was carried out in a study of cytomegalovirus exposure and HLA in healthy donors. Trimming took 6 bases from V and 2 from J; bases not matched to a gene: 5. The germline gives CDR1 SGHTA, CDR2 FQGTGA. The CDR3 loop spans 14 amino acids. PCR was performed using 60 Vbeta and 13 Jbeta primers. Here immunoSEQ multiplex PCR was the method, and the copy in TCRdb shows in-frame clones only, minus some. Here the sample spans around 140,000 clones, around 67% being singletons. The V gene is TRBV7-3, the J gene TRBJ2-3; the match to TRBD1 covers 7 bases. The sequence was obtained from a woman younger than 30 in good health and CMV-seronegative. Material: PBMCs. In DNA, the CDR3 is TGTGCCAGCAGTGAGGGGGCTCCCACAGATACGCAGTATTTT. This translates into CASSEGAPTDTQYF.